This T cell receptor (beta chain) was sequenced during a study of Ad26.COV2.S vaccination and SARS-CoV-2 variants. Indicated treatment: about 20 received Ad26.COV2.S at low or high dose, single or two shots; roughly five received placebo; per-sample allocation not given. Repertoires come from day 63 after the first vaccine or placebo injection. The CDR3 length is 13 residues. V was cut by 8 bases and J by 0 bases, with 7 bases left in between. Germline CDR1 and CDR2: MNHNY and SVGAGI (reference sequence). Data came from immunoSEQ multiplex PCR; TCRdb stores just in-frame clones and leaves some out. Counted here are under 500,000 clones, over 80% occurring once; the ten biggest clones make up under 2%. This clone appeared a few times.

Sequencing was performed on peripheral blood, taken in a trial of Ad26.COV2.S vaccine versus placebo. V gene TRBV6-6 combines with J gene TRBJ2-2; D is unclear. This clonotype originated in a person between 18 and 65 years old who received the Ad26.COV2.S COVID-19 vaccine or a placebo. CDR3 loop: CASGDSNTGELFF. CDR3 DNA: TGTGCCAGCGGGGATTCGAACACCGGGGAGCTGTTTTTT.